This is a list of T cell receptor beta chains from one sample in a study of cytomegalovirus exposure and HLA in healthy donors. TCRdb's table, derived via immunoSEQ multiplex PCR, lists solely in-frame clones and lacks some. The sample has about 40,000 clones. Specimen: PBMCs. The receptors shown here come from a man between 35 and 55 years old in good health and CMV-seropositive. Each CDR3 is given with its conserved first and last residue. D genes are given only for firm matches.

>TRBV1|-|TRBJ2-5
CTSSPETGTETQYF
TGCACCAGCAGCCCCGAGACAGGGACGGAGACCCAGTACTTC
>TRBV30|-|TRBJ1-4
CAWKAGSTTNEKLFF
TGTGCCTGGAAGGCGGGGTCCACAACTAATGAAAAACTGTTTTTT
>TRBV18|-|TRBJ2-2
CASSPPGVHTGELFF
TGTGCCAGCTCACCACCAGGGGTTCACACCGGGGAGCTGTTTTTT
>TRBV6-5|TRBD1|TRBJ2-7
CASSSRTGVEQYF
TGTGCCAGCAGTTCCCGGACAGGGGTCGAGCAGTACTTC
>TRBV29-1|TRBD1|TRBJ2-3
CSVGRQGAVTQYF
TGCAGCGTTGGCCGACAGGGGGCCGTTACGCAGTATTTT
>TRBV27|TRBD1|TRBJ1-2
CASREIGQGVGYGYTF
TGTGCCAGCAGGGAAATTGGACAGGGGGTCGGGTATGGCTACACCTTC
>TRBV7-9|-|TRBJ2-7
CASSNSYEQYF
TGTGCCAGCTCCAACTCCTACGAGCAGTACTTC
>TRBV7-9|-|TRBJ2-1
CASSSPPASSYNEQFF
TGTGCCAGCAGCTCCCCCCCGGCTAGCTCCTACAATGAGCAGTTCTTC
>TRBV5-1|TRBD2|TRBJ2-5
CASSHSGSLETQYF
TGCGCCAGCAGCCATAGCGGGAGCCTAGAGACCCAGTACTTC
>TRBV6-6|-|TRBJ2-5
CASSYQLREDETQYF
TGTGCCAGCAGTTACCAACTTAGGGAGGACGAGACCCAGTACTTC
>TRBV4-1|-|TRBJ1-5
CASSQEQQGRPQHF
TGCGCCAGCAGCCAAGAACAACAGGGACGGCCCCAGCATTTT
>TRBV7-8|-|TRBJ2-2
CASSLSGTPNTGELFF
TGTGCCAGCAGCTTATCGGGGACTCCGAACACCGGGGAGCTGTTTTTT
>TRBV27|TRBD2|TRBJ2-7
CASSLSGLASTYEQYF
TGTGCCAGCAGTTTATCGGGACTAGCGAGTACCTACGAGCAGTACTTC
>TRBV5-1|TRBD1|TRBJ1-1
CASSTTGANTEAFF
TGCGCCAGCAGCACGACAGGGGCGAACACTGAAGCTTTCTTT
>TRBV5-1|TRBD1|TRBJ1-6
CASSLDGQGNSSPLHF
TGCGCCAGCAGCCTTGACGGACAGGGAAACTCGTCACCCCTCCACTTT
>TRBV5-4|TRBD2|TRBJ2-1
CASSATSGPYNEQFF
TGTGCCAGCAGCGCTACTAGCGGTCCCTACAATGAGCAGTTCTTC
>TRBV6-5|TRBD2|TRBJ2-5
CASALGTSGTETQYF
TGTGCCAGCGCCCTAGGGACTAGCGGGACAGAGACCCAGTACTTC
>TRBV30|-|TRBJ2-7
CAWGPTGKSYEQYF
TGTGCCTGGGGACCGACAGGAAAGTCCTACGAGCAGTACTTC
>TRBV29-1|TRBD1|TRBJ1-3
CSVAGTESSGNTIYF
TGCAGCGTTGCGGGGACAGAAAGCTCTGGAAACACCATATATTTT
>TRBV29-1|-|TRBJ2-7
CSVVRGDYEQYF
TGCAGCGTTGTGCGCGGGGACTACGAGCAGTACTTC
>TRBV7-9|-|TRBJ1-2
CASSLDDVGVRDYGYTF
TGTGCCAGCAGCTTAGACGACGTAGGGGTCCGGGACTATGGCTACACCTTC
>TRBV4-3|-|TRBJ1-4
CASSQGRSQGFTEKLFF
TGCGCCAGCAGCCAAGGGCGGTCCCAGGGTTTTACTGAAAAACTGTTTTTT
>TRBV7-9|TRBD2|TRBJ2-1
CASSLGLAGASAYNEQFF
TGTGCCAGCAGCCTCGGACTAGCGGGAGCTAGCGCCTACAATGAGCAGTTCTTC
>TRBV19|TRBD1|TRBJ2-7
CASSMDRDHEQYF
TGTGCCAGTAGTATGGACAGGGACCACGAGCAGTACTTC
>TRBV30|-|TRBJ1-1
CAWSKRRGTEAFF
TGTGCCTGGAGCAAACGACGAGGCACTGAAGCTTTCTTT
>TRBV2|TRBD2|TRBJ2-5
CASRPGTSGRGETQYF
TGTGCCAGCAGGCCTGGGACTAGCGGGAGGGGAGAGACCCAGTACTTC
>TRBV21-1|-|TRBJ2-7
CASSKASGLAASYEQYF
TGTGCCAGCAGCAAAGCCAGTGGACTAGCGGCCTCCTACGAGCAGTACTTC